The next 10 T cell receptor beta chains were all read from a single sample in a study of vaccination and CD4 T cells after COVID-19. Treatment specified: approximately 11-day PBMC culture with coronavirus spike peptide pools or control peptides (ViraFEST assay). Their antigens are not known. The study sequenced cultured CD4+ T cell DNA using the Oncomine TCR Beta short-read assay. From the PCR reads, TCRdb called clonotypes with MiXCR, one entry per CDR3 protein. The sample holds some 14,000 distinct CDR3 sequences, 51% seen once. Sequencing was performed on CD4+ T cells from blood, cultured in vitro. These receptors all come from a human donor who had recovered from COVID-19.

Regarding this clonotype: The junction departs from the called germline gene at one end, perhaps through a read error. The chain couples TRBV7-7 to TRBJ2-5; D is possibly TRBD1 (5 bases). The CDR3 is 15 amino acids. CDR1 is SSHAT, CDR2 FNYEAQ, per germline (reference sequence). CDR3 sequence: CASSLDKVGQETQYF. The DNA of the CDR3 is TGTGCTAGCAGCTTGGACAAGGTGGGACAAGAGACCCAGTACTTC.

The V gene is TRBV5-6, the J gene TRBJ2-1; TRBD2 is a possible D gene (5 bases). This CDR3 comprises 16 residues. The V and J ends lost 2 bases and 6 bases respectively, with 18 bases between them. Germline lookup yields CDR1 SGHDT and CDR2 YYEEEE. This chain's CDR3 is CASSFKRLARANEQFF. The CDR3 DNA sequence: TGTGCCAGCAGCTTCAAGAGGCTAGCCCGAGCCAATGAGCAGTTCTTC.

This clonotype came up a few times. V usage is TRBV19 and J usage is TRBJ1-1, with a tentative D call TRBD1 (5 bases). The CDR3 consists of 14 residues. Deletions cut 4 bases from V and 0 bases from J, with 9 bases between. Germline CDR1 is LNHDA and CDR2 is SQIVND (reference sequence). This chain's CDR3 is CASSKRQLNTEAFF. CDR3 DNA sequence: TGTGCCAGTAGTAAGAGACAGTTGAACACTGAAGCTTTCTTT.

CDR3 sequence: CASSLTGGRTDTQYF. The CDR3 DNA follows: TGCGCCAGCAGCTTGACGGGAGGGCGGACAGATACGCAGTATTTT. The V and J genes are TRBV5-1 and TRBJ2-3, with TRBD2 matching over 8 bases. V lost 1 base to trimming and J lost 3 bases; unmatched junction nucleotides: 4. Germline CDR1 and CDR2: SGHRS and YFSETQ. The CDR3 sequence is 15 residues long.

The chain employs TRBV7-2 and TRBJ2-1, with a weak D call TRBD2 (6 bases). V gave up 4 bases and J gave up 6 bases, with 19 bases separating them. The germline gives CDR1 SGHTA, CDR2 FQGNSA. This CDR3 has 16 amino acids. CDR3 sequence: CASSSRLAGSVNEQFF. In DNA, the CDR3 is TGTGCCAGCAGCTCCCGACTGGCGGGATCGGTCAATGAGCAGTTCTTC.

This clonotype was seen only a few times. The chain joins TRBV10-3 to TRBJ1-2, with 10 nucleotides matching TRBD1. This CDR3 has 14 residues. The germline V gene encodes CDR1 ENHRY and CDR2 SYGVKD. V trimming: 4 bases; J trimming: 2 bases; junction bases outside the gene matches: 1. CDR3 protein: CAISGDRGNYGYTF. The CDR3 DNA reads as TGTGCCATCAGTGGGGACAGGGGCAACTATGGCTACACCTTC.

The rearrangement joins TRBV6-9 to TRBJ2-7, with D unclear. Deletions cut 3 bases from V and 7 bases from J, with 22 bases between. This CDR3 contains 16 residues. Germline V CDR1 and CDR2: MNHGY, SVAAGI. CDR3 sequence (DNA): TGTGCCAGCAGTTACCCGGACCGGACCCTTAGTAAGGAGCAGTACTTC. Protein product: CASSYPDRTLSKEQYF.

The genes are TRBV19 and TRBJ2-3; D might be TRBD1 (5 bases). Germline V lookup: CDR1 LNHDA, CDR2 SQIVND (reference sequence). V lost 7 bases and J 3 bases, leaving 14 bases between the germline ends. The CDR3 totals 14 residues. In DNA form, the CDR3 reads TGTGCCAGTACCCAGGGTATTTCGACAGATACGCAGTATTTT. It translates to CASTQGISTDTQYF.

This clonotype appeared a few times. The rearrangement uses TRBV10-3 and TRBJ1-2; no clear D. V was clipped by 3 bases and J by 6 bases, with 14 bases between them. The germline CDR1 and CDR2 sequences are ENHRY and SYGVKD. This CDR3 contains 14 residues. CDR3 loop: CAISDNSYVDGYTF. CDR3 DNA: TGTGCCATCAGTGATAACAGCTACGTGGATGGCTACACCTTC.

The V call is TRBV28, the J call TRBJ2-5; tentatively, D is TRBD1 or TRBD2 (6 bases each). This CDR3 is 13 amino acids long. Germline V CDR1 and CDR2: MDHEN, SYDVKM. The V end lost 7 bases, the J end lost 4 bases, and 13 bases lay between the germline ends. For the CDR3, the DNA is TGTGCCAGCACTAGGGGGGCCCCAGAGACCCAGTACTTC. Amino acids: CASTRGAPETQYF.